Listed here is a single T cell receptor beta chain. Its antigen is still unknown. CCR7-negative CD45RA+ TemRA cells were pooled with CD45RO+ cells for CD8 memory. Per germline, CDR1 SGHDT and CDR2 YYEEEE. The ends were cut back, 5 bases at V and 11 bases at J, with 13 bases in the middle. The CDR3 covers 12 residues. The data originate from a study of shared clonotypes between healthy human individuals. It was at deep level that the assay was run. Sequenced by immunoSEQ multiplex PCR; TCRdb stores in-frame clones only, minus some. The sample shows a few hundred thousand clones, about 97% of them seen only once. Study outcomes and limitations: Rarefaction demonstrated incomplete sorted-subset sequencing despite large depth.

Sequenced material: memory CD8+ T cells sorted from blood. As for subset: CD45RO+ cells pooled with CCR7-negative TemRA cells. The sequence came from a man under 40 in good health. V and J are TRBV5-6 and TRBJ1-4; D ambiguous. The CDR3 nucleotides are TGTGCCAGCAGTTACCTTGACGGTAAACTGTTTTTT. Protein sequence: CASSYLDGKLFF. The full variable domain, with the rest looked up from reference TRBV5-6 and TRBJ1-4, is DAGVTQSPTHLIKTRGQQVTLRCSPKSGHDTVSWYQQALGQGPQFIFQYYEEEERQRGNFPDRFSGHQFPNYSSELNVNALLLGDSALYLCASSYLDGKLFFGSGTQLSVL.